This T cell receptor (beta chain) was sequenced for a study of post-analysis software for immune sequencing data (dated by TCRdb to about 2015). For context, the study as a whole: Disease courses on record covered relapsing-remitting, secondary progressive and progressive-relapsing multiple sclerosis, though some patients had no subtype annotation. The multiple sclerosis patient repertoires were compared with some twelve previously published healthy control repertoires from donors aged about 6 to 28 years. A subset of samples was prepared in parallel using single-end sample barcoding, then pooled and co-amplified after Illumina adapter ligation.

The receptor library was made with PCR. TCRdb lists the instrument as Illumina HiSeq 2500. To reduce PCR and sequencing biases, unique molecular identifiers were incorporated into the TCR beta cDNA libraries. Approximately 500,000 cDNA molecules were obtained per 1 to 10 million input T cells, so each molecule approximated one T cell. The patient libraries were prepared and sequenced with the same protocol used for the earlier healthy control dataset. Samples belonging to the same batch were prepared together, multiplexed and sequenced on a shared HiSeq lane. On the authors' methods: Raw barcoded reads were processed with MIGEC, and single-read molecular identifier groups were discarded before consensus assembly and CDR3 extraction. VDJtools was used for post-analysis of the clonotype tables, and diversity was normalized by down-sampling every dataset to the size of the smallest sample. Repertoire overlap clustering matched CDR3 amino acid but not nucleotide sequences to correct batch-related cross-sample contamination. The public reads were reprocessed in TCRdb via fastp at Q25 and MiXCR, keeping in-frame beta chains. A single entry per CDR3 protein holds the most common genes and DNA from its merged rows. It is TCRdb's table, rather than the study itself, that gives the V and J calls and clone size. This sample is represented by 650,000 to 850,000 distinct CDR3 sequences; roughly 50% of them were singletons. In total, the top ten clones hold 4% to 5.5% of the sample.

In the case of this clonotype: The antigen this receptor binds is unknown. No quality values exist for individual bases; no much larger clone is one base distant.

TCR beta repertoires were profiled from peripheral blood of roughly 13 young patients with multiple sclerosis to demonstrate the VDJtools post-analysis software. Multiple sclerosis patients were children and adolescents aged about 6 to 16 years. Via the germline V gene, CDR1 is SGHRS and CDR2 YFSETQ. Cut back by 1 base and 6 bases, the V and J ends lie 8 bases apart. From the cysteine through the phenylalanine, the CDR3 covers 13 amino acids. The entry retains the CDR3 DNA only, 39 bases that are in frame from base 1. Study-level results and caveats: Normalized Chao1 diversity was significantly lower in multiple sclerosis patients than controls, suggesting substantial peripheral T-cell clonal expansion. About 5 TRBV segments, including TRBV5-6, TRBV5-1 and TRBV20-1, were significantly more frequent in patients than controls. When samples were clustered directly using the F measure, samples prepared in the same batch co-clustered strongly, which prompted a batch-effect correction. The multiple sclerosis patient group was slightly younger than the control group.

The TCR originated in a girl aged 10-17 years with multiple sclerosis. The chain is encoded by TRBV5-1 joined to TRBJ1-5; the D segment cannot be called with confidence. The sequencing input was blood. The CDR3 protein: CASSLYGSQPQHF. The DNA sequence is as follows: TGCGCCAGCAGCTTGTATGGTTCTCAGCCCCAGCATTTT.